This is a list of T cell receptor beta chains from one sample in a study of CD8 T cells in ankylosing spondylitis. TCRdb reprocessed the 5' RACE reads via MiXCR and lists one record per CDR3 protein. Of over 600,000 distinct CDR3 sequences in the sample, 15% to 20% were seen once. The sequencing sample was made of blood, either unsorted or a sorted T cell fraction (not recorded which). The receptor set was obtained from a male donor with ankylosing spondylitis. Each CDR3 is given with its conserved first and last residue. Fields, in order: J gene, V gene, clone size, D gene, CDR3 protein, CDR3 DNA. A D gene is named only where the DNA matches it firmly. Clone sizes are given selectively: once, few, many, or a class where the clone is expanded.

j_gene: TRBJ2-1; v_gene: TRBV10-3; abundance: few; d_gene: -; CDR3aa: CAISDRVYPHNEQFF; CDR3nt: TGTGCCATCAGTGATCGGGTATACCCACACAATGAGCAGTTCTTC
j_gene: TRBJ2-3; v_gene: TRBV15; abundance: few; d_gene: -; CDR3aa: CATEGHGTDTQYF; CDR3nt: TGTGCCACTGAGGGACACGGCACAGATACGCAGTATTTT
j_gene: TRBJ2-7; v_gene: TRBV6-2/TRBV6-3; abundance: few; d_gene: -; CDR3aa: CASRPFPGLNSYEQYF; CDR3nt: TGTGCCAGCAGACCCTTTCCGGGACTGAATTCCTACGAGCAGTACTTC
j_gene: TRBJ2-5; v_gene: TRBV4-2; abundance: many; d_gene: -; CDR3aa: CASSQKASSGAETQYF; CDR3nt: TGTGCCAGCAGCCAAAAAGCATCCTCGGGGGCCGAGACCCAGTACTTC
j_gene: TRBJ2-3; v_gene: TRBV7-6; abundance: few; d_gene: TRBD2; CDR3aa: CASRPGGGTDTQYF; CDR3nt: TGTGCCAGCAGACCTGGGGGGGGGACAGATACGCAGTATTTT
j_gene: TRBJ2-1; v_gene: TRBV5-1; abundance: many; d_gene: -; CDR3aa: CASSLSEKAGNSYNEQFF; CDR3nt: TGCGCCAGCAGCTTGTCGGAGAAAGCGGGTAACTCCTACAATGAGCAGTTCTTC
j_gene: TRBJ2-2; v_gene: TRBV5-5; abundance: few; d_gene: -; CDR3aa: CASTYRVQHGGELFF; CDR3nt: TGTGCCAGCACCTACAGGGTCCAGCATGGGGGGGAGCTGTTTTTT
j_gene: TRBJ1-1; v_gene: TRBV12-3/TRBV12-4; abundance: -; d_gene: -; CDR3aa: CASSFYGEAFF; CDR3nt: TGTGCCAGCAGTTTCTACGGTGAAGCTTTCTTT
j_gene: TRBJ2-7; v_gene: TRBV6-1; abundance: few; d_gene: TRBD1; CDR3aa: CASTSRDRVGDEQYF; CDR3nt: TGTGCCAGCACCAGTAGGGACAGGGTCGGGGACGAGCAGTACTTC
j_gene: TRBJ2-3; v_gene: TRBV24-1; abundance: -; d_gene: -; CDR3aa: CATSEWTASTDTQYF; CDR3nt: TGTGCCACCAGTGAGTGGACAGCCAGCACAGATACGCAGTATTTT
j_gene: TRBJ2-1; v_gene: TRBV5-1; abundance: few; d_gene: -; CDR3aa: CASSREVIGEFPYNEQFF; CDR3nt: TGCGCCAGCAGCCGGGAAGTGATCGGTGAGTTCCCCTACAATGAGCAGTTCTTC
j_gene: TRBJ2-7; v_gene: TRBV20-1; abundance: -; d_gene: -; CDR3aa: CSARDRGWDEQCF; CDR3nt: TGCAGTGCTAGAGATCGGGGTTGGGACGAGCAGTGCTTC
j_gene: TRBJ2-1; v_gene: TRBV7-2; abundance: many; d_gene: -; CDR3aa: CASSPDSNEQFF; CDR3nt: TGTGCCAGCAGCCCTGACTCTAATGAGCAGTTCTTC
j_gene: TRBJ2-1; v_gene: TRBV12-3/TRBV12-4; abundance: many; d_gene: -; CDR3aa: CASRIGFEQFF; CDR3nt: TGTGCCAGCAGGATAGGCTTTGAGCAGTTCTTC
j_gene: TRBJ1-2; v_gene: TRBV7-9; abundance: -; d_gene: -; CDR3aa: CASSFQGVDYGYTF; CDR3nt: TGTGCCAGCAGTTTCCAGGGAGTAGACTATGGCTACACCTTC
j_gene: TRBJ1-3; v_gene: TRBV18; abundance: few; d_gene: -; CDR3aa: CASSYSLTGDTIYF; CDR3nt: TGTGCCAGCTCATACAGCCTTACAGGAGACACCATATATTTT
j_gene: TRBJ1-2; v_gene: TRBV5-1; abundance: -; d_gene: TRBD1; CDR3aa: CASSLQGDNYGYTF; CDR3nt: TGCGCCAGCAGCTTGCAGGGGGACAACTATGGCTACACCTTC
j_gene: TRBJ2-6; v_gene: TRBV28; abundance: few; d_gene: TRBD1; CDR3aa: CASSLQGAFPGANVLTF; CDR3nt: TGTGCCAGCAGTTTACAGGGGGCTTTTCCTGGGGCCAACGTCCTGACTTTC
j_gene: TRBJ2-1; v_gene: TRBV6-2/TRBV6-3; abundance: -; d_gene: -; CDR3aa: CASSPPFLHEQFF; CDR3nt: TGTGCCAGCAGCCCCCCCTTCCTCCATGAGCAGTTCTTC
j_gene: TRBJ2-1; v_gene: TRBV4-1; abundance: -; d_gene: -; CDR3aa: CASSQDRPGWEQFF; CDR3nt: TGCGCCAGCAGCCAAGATCGCCCAGGGTGGGAGCAGTTCTTC
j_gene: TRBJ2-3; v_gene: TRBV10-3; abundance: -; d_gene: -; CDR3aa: CAISEEEFADTQYF; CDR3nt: TGTGCCATCAGTGAGGAGGAGTTCGCAGATACGCAGTATTTT
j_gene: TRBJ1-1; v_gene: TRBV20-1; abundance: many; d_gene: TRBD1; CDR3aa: CSARETGGTEAFF; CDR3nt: TGCAGTGCTAGAGAAACAGGGGGGACTGAAGCTTTCTTT
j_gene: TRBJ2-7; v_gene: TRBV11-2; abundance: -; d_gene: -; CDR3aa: CASSQTASGHEQYF; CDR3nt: TGTGCCAGCAGCCAGACAGCGTCGGGGCATGAGCAGTACTTC
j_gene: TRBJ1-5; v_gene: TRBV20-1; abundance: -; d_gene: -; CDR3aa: CSATHGRDFSQPQHF; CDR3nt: TGCAGTGCTACCCATGGCAGGGATTTTAGTCAGCCCCAGCATTTT
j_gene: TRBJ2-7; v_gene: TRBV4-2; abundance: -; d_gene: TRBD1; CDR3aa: CASSQPGTEYEQYF; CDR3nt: TGTGCCAGCAGCCAACCCGGGACAGAGTACGAGCAGTACTTC
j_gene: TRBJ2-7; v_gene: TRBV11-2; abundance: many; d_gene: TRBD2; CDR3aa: CASSLLPGTRSYEQYF; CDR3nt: TGTGCCAGCAGCTTACTGCCCGGGACTAGATCCTACGAGCAGTACTTC
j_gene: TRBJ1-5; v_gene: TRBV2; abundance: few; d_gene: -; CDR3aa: CASSATGSQPQHF; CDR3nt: TGTGCCAGCAGTGCTACAGGGTCCCAGCCCCAGCATTTT
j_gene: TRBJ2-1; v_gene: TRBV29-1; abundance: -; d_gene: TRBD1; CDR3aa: CSAGQAAGEQFF; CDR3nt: TGCAGCGCCGGACAGGCCGCCGGTGAGCAGTTCTTC
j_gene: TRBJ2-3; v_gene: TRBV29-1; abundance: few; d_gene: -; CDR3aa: CSVYHSDTDTQYF; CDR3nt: TGCAGCGTCTATCATTCGGACACAGATACGCAGTATTTT
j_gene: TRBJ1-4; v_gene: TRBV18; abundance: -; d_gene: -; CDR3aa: CASSPAGYFATNEKLFF; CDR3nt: TGTGCCAGCTCACCAGCAGGTTACTTTGCAACTAATGAAAAACTGTTTTTT
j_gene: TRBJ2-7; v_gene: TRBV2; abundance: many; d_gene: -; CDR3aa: CASSTNYEQYF; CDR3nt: TGTGCCAGCAGTACTAACTACGAGCAGTACTTC
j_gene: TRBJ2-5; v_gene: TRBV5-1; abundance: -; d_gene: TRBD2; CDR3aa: CASSSSGTSIETQYF; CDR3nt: TGCGCCAGCAGCTCCTCCGGGACTAGCATAGAGACCCAGTACTTC
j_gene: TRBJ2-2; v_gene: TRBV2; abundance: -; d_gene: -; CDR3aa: CASRSRQSKNTGELFF; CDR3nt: TGTGCCAGCAGGTCCCGACAGAGCAAGAACACCGGGGAGCTGTTTTTT
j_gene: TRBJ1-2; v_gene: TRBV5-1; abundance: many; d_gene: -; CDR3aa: CASSLDKNYGYTF; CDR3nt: TGCGCCAGCAGCTTGGACAAAAACTATGGCTACACCTTC